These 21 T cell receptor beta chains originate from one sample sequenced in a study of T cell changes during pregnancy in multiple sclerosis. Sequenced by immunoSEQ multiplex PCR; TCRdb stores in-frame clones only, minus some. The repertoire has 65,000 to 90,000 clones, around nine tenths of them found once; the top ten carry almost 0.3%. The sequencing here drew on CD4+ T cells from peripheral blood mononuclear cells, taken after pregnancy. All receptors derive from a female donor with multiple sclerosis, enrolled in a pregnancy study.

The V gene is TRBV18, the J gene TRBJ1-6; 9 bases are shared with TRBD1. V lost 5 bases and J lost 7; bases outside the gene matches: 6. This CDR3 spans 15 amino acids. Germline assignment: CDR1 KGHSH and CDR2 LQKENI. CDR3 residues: CASSFGQGKNSPLHF. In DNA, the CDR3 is TGTGCCAGCTCATTCGGACAGGGGAAGAATTCACCCCTCCACTTT.

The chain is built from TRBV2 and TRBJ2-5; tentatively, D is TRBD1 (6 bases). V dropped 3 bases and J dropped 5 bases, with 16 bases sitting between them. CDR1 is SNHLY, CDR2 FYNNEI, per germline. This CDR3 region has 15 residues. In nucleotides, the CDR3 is TGTGCCAGCAGTGAGTTGGGGGCCATTGCGGAGACCCAGTACTTC. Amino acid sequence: CASSELGAIAETQYF. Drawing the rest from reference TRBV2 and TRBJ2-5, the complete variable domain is EPEVTQTPSHQVTQMGQEVILRCVPISNHLYFYWYRQILGQKVEFLVSFYNNEISEKSEIFDDQFSVERPDGSNFTLKIRSTKLEDSAMYFCASSELGAIAETQYFGPGTRLLVL.

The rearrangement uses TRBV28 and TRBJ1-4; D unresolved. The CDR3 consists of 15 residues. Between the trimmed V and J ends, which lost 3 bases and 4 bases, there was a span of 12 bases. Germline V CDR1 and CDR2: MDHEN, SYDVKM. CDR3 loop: CASSFQPGINEKLFF. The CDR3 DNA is TGTGCCAGCAGTTTCCAACCGGGGATTAATGAAAAACTGTTTTTT.

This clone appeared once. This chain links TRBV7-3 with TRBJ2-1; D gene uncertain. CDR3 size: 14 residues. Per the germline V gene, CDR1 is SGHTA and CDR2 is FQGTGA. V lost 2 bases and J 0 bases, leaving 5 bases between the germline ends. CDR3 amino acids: CASSLGPSYNEQFF. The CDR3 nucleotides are TGTGCCAGCAGCTTAGGGCCCTCCTACAATGAGCAGTTCTTC.

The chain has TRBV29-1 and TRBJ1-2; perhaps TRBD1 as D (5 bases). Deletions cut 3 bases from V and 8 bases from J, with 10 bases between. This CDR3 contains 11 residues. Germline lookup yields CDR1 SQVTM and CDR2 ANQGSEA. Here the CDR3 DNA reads TGCAGCGTTGATCCCCAGGGAGGCTACACCTTC. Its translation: CSVDPQGGYTF.

The CDR3 DNA sequence: TGTGCCAGCTCACAGGAGGGTCCCTACGAGCAGTACTTC. This gives the protein CASSQEGPYEQYF. The chain carries TRBV18 and TRBJ2-7; possible D gene TRBD2, 6 bases. V was pared by 4 bases and J by 2 bases, with 9 bases between. CDR3 length equals 13 residues. CDR1 and CDR2 from the germline V gene are KGHSH and LQKENI.

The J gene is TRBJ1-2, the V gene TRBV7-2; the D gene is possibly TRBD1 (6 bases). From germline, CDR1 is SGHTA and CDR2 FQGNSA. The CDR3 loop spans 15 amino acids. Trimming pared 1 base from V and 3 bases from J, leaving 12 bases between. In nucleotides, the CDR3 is TGTGCCAGCAGCTTAGGCGGGGGCGGTCACTATGGCTACACCTTC. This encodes CASSLGGGGHYGYTF.

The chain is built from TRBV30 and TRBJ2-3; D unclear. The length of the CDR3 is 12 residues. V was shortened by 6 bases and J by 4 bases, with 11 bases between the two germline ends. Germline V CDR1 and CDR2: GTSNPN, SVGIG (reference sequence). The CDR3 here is CACRLASDTQYF. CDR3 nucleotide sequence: TGTGCCTGCAGGCTGGCTTCAGATACGCAGTATTTT.

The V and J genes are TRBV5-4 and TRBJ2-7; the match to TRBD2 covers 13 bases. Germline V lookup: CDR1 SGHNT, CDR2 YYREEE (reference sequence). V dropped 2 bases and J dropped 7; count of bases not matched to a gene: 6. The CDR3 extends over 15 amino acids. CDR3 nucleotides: TGTGCCAGCAGCTTCGGGACTAGCGGGGCGGGGGAGCAGTACTTC. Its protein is CASSFGTSGAGEQYF.

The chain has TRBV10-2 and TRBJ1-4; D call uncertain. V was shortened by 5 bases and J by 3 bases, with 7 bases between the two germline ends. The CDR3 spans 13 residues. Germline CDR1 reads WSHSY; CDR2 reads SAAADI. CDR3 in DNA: TGCGCCAGCAGTAGGAGGGCTAATGAAAAACTGTTTTTT. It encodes CASSRRANEKLFF.

The CDR3 region has the DNA TGTGCCAGTAGTAAGTCGGGAGGGAATCAGCCCCAGCATTTT. Protein sequence: CASSKSGGNQPQHF. V and J are TRBV19 and TRBJ1-5; D gene uncertain. Trimming pared 4 bases from V and 4 bases from J, leaving 11 bases between. Germline V gives CDR1 LNHDA, CDR2 SQIVND (reference sequence). The CDR3 runs to 14 residues.

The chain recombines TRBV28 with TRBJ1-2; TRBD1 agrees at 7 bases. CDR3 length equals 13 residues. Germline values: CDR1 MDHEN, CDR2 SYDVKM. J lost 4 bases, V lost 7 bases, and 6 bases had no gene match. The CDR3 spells CASKEQGTYGYTF. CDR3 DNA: TGTGCCAGCAAGGAACAGGGGACCTATGGCTACACCTTC.

The chain's CDR3 is CASTSAVTYEQYF. Written as DNA, the CDR3 is TGTGCCAGCACTAGCGCCGTAACCTACGAGCAGTACTTC. The chain couples TRBV19 to TRBJ2-7, with TRBD2 matching over 7 bases. V dropped 9 bases and J dropped 2; count of bases not matched to a gene: 7. There are 13 residues in the CDR3. CDR1 is LNHDA, CDR2 SQIVND, per germline (reference sequence).

CDR3 in amino acids: CASDRGIGQPQHF. The CDR3 nucleotides are TGTGCCAGTGACAGGGGGATCGGGCAGCCCCAGCATTTT. This sequence joins TRBV19 and TRBJ1-5; 9 nucleotides align to TRBD1. The ends lost 8 bases at V and 7 bases at J; junction bases unmatched: 6. The germline V gene has CDR1 LNHDA and CDR2 SQIVND (reference sequence). The CDR3 has 13 amino acids.

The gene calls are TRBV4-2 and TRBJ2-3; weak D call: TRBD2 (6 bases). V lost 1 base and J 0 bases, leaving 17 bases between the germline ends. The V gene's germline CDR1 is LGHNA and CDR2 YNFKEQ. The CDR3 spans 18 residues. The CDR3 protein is CASSQASSPGTSTDTQYF. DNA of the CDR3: TGTGCCAGCAGCCAAGCCTCTTCCCCTGGGACTAGCACAGATACGCAGTATTTT.

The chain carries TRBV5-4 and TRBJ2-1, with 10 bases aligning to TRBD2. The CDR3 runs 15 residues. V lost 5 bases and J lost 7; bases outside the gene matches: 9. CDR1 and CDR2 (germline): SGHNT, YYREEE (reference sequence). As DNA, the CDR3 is TGTGCCAGCAGGGTCAGGAGCGGGGGGGCAAATGAGCAGTTCTTC. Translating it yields CASRVRSGGANEQFF.

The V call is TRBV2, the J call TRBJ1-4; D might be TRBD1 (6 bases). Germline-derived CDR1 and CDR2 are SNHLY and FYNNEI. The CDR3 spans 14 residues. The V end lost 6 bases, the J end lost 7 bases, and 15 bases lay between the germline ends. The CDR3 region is CASRVQGGGEKLFF. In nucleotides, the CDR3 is TGTGCCAGCAGAGTACAGGGAGGGGGTGAAAAACTGTTTTTT.

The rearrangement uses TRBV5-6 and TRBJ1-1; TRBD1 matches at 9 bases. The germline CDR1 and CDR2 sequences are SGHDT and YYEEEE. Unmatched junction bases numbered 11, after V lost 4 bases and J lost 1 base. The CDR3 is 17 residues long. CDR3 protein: CASSKTGTGTPNTEAFF. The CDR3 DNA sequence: TGTGCCAGCAGCAAAACCGGGACAGGGACGCCGAACACTGAAGCTTTCTTT.

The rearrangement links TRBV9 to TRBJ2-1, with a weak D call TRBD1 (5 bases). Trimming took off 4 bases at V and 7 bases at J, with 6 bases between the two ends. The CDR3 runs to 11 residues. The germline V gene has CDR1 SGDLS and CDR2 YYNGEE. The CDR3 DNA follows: TGTGCCAGCAGCACAGGTAATGAGCAGTTCTTC. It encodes CASSTGNEQFF.

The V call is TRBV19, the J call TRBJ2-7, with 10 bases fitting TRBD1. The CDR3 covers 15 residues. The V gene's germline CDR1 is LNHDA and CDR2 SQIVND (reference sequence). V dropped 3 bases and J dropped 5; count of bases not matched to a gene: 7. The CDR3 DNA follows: TGTGCCAGTAGTATTCCGGGACAGGGGTCTGACGAGCAGTACTTC. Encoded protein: CASSIPGQGSDEQYF.

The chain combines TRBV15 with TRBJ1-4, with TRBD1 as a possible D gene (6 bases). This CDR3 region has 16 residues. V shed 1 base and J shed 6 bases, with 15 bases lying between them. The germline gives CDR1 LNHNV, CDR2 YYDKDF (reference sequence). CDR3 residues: CATSRGGRSGYEKLFF. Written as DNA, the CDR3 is TGTGCCACCAGCAGAGGGGGGCGGTCGGGATATGAAAAACTGTTTTTT.